The T cell receptor (beta chain) under discussion was sequenced for a study of T cells in Graves' hyperthyroidism and ophthalmopathy. Template material for amplifying TCR beta CDR3 regions consisted of RNA transcripts. During a first-round RT-PCR of the TCR CDR3, the HTBI primer set was used. In TCRdb, the multiplex PCR reads were re-called with MiXCR into one record per CDR3 protein. The repertoire consists of 300,000 or so distinct CDR3 sequences, with about 20% occurring once and the leading ten covering less than 65%. This clonotype was observed a handful of times. This CDR3 has 12 amino acids. Germline V gene data show CDR1 as MNHNS and CDR2 as SASEGT. Trimming removed 6 bases from V and 8 bases from J, with 10 bases in between.

The sample was blood. This receptor was identified in a woman aged 45-65 years with Graves' hyperthyroidism. The chain links TRBV6-1 to TRBJ2-2; the D gene is possibly TRBD2 (5 bases). The CDR3 sequence is CASSPRRGELFF. The CDR3 DNA sequence: TGTGCCAGCAGCCCCCGGAGGGGGGAGCTGTTTTTT.